One T cell receptor beta chain is described in this entry. Its antigen target is currently unknown. Base qualities are not recorded, but no much larger clone differs from it by a single base. The germline V gene supplies CDR1 SQVTM and CDR2 ANQGSEA. The CDR3 starts with the cysteine, ends with the phenylalanine, and has 13 residues. Only the CDR3 DNA stays, 39 bases, in frame from base 1. V and J are truncated by 2 bases and 2 bases respectively, leaving an intervening sequence of 9 bases. The protocol used for the library was the immunoSEQ multiplex PCR assay. As for the original processing: A statistical classification framework was developed to diagnose cytomegalovirus status using the catalog of TCR beta chain sequences. What TCRdb holds here is the immuneACCESS table cut down to in-frame rearrangements. Part of the clones is not present; checked against another copy, under half of the missing clones reflect an unresolved V gene, and the others are unexplained. The V and J calls and clone size were taken over from that table, and D and trimming were inferred from the DNA. This sample has about 54,000 clones in its table, and around 90% of those were observed once. The ten biggest clones cover approximately 8.1% of the sample.

This sample is part of a study of cytomegalovirus exposure and HLA in healthy donors (dated by TCRdb to about 2017). As for the study more broadly: According to a later analysis, one platform produced both the 110 or so validation repertoires and the approximately 670 repertoires of the first cohort. Besides the first cohort of 550 to 750 subjects, a separate validation cohort made up of 120 different subjects was used. The aim of the study was to test whether cataloging public T cell receptors could identify signatures of past pathogen exposure. To predict cytomegalovirus infection status, the study brought together high-throughput TCR immunosequencing, statistical association of individual TCRs with disease status, and machine learning.

Donors formed part of the validation cohort, which comprised over a hundred subjects and was distinct from the first cohort of under 850 subjects. General study outcomes and caveats: In both the original and validation cohorts, the classifier was reported to diagnose cytomegalovirus status with high specificity and sensitivity. The study listed 170 or so TCR beta chains as associated with cytomegalovirus. A later analysis lacked HLA typing for the validation cohort, so it scored co-occurrence in that cohort across all 120 repertoires. The authors suggested that the approach could potentially be extended to other disease states and immunological phenotypes. Of the cluster scores, 94% were above 0 in a later analysis, which found that TCRs clustered in the first cohort also tended to co-occur in the 130 or so validation repertoires. Most TCR sequences were seen in very few donors, while some public TCRs were found in many individuals. In vitro tests confirmed that a few of the cytomegalovirus-associated TCR beta chains recognize cytomegalovirus antigens.

Sequenced material: PBMCs. The TCR sequence derives from a woman between 18 and 29 years old in good health and CMV-seropositive. The receptor chain draws on TRBV29-1 and TRBJ1-1, with the D gene not confidently named. The nucleotide sequence is given as TGCAGCGTTGAAAGGACTTATAACACTGAAGCTTTCTTT. Protein translation: CSVERTYNTEAFF.